The present T cell receptor beta chain was sequenced within a study of T cells after somatic rescue of genetic block. The CDR3 is 15 residues long. Trimming removed 2 bases from V and 4 bases from J, with 15 bases in between. The germline V gene has CDR1 SGDLS and CDR2 YYNGEE. Generated by immunoSEQ multiplex PCR, the TCRdb table keeps only in-frame clones and is missing some. The table shows roughly 110,000 clones, with under 95% occurring only once. The origin of this receptor is a woman aged 18-29 years. The material sequenced was peripheral blood mononuclear cells (PBMCs). The chain links TRBV9 to TRBJ2-5, with D possibly matching TRBD2 (7 bases). The CDR3 loop reads CASSVSGGRGETQYF. The CDR3 DNA follows: TGTGCCAGCAGCGTCTCCGGGGGGCGGGGAGAGACCCAGTACTTC.